Detailed here is one TCR beta chain. This sample was taken from a study of cytomegalovirus exposure and HLA in healthy donors. The CDR3 loop spans 16 amino acids. Deletions cut 3 bases from V and 4 bases from J, with 17 bases between. Per the germline V gene, CDR1 is MNHEY and CDR2 is SMNVEV (reference sequence). Vbeta (60) and Jbeta (13) primers were used in the PCR. As originally analysed: Later, an analysis found some 80 million unique TCR beta chains, and some 10 million of these were shared. Only in-frame clones appear in the TCRdb table, and some are missing; sequencing was by immunoSEQ multiplex PCR. That table supplies the V and J calls and clone size; D and trimming were determined from the DNA. The repertoire holds 50,000 or so clones, with approximately 80% as singletons.

The source of this sequence is a female donor in good health and CMV-seronegative. The sequencing sample was made of PBMCs. This chain connects TRBV27 to TRBJ2-3; D possibly corresponds to TRBD2 (5 bases). The CDR3 sequence is CASSLGRGSGADTQYF. Written as DNA, the CDR3 is TGTGCCAGCAGTTTGGGCCGGGGAAGTGGGGCAGATACGCAGTATTTT.